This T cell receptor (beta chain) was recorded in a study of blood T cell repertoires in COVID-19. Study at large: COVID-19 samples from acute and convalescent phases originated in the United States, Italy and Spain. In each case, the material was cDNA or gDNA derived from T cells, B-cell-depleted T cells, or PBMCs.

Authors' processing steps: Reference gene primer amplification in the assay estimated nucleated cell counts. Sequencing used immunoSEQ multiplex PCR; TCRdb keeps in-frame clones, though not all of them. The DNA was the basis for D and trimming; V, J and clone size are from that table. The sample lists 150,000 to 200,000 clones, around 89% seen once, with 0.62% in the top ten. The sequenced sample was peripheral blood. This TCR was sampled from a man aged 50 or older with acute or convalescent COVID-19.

The CDR3 is CASSVPGLANEQFF. DNA for the CDR3: TGTGCCAGCAGCGTACCGGGACTAGCTAATGAGCAGTTCTTC. The rearrangement joins TRBV7-2 to TRBJ2-1; 9 bases agree with TRBD2. With V trimmed by 5 bases and J by 7 bases, 6 bases remained unmatched. CDR3 length equals 14 residues. From germline, CDR1 is SGHTA and CDR2 FQGNSA.